This T cell receptor (beta chain) emerged from a study of control samples from healthy donors and cancer patients. V was clipped by 6 bases and J by 2 bases; unmatched bases: 4. Germline V gives CDR1 SSHAT, CDR2 FNYEAQ (reference sequence). The length of the CDR3 is 14 residues. This clone has a handful of counts. Sequenced by immunoSEQ multiplex PCR; TCRdb stores in-frame clones only, minus some. Altogether about 34,000 clones are present, about 86% being singletons, with the ten largest covering 1.6%. The chain joins TRBV7-7 to TRBJ1-2, with 9 bases lining up with TRBD1. This receptor was obtained from a woman aged 40 to 50 with lung cancer. Sequences were obtained from PBMCs. CDR3 sequence: CASRSGQGNYGYTF. CDR3 DNA: TGTGCCAGCAGATCGGGACAGGGCAACTATGGCTACACCTTC.